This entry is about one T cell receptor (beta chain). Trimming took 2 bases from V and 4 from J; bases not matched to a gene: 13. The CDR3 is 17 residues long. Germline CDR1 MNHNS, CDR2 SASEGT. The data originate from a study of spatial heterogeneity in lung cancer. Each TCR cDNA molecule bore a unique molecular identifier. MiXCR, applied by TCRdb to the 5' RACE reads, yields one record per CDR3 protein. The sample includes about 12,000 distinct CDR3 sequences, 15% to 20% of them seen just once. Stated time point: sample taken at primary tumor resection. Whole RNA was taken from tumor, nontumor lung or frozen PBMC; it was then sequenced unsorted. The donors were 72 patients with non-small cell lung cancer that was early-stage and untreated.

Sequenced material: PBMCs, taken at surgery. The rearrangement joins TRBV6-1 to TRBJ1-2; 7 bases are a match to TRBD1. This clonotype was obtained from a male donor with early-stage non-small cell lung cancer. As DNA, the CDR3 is TGTGCCAGCAGTGAATGGGATACAGGGCCAGGGGGCTATGGCTACACCTTC. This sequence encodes CASSEWDTGPGGYGYTF.